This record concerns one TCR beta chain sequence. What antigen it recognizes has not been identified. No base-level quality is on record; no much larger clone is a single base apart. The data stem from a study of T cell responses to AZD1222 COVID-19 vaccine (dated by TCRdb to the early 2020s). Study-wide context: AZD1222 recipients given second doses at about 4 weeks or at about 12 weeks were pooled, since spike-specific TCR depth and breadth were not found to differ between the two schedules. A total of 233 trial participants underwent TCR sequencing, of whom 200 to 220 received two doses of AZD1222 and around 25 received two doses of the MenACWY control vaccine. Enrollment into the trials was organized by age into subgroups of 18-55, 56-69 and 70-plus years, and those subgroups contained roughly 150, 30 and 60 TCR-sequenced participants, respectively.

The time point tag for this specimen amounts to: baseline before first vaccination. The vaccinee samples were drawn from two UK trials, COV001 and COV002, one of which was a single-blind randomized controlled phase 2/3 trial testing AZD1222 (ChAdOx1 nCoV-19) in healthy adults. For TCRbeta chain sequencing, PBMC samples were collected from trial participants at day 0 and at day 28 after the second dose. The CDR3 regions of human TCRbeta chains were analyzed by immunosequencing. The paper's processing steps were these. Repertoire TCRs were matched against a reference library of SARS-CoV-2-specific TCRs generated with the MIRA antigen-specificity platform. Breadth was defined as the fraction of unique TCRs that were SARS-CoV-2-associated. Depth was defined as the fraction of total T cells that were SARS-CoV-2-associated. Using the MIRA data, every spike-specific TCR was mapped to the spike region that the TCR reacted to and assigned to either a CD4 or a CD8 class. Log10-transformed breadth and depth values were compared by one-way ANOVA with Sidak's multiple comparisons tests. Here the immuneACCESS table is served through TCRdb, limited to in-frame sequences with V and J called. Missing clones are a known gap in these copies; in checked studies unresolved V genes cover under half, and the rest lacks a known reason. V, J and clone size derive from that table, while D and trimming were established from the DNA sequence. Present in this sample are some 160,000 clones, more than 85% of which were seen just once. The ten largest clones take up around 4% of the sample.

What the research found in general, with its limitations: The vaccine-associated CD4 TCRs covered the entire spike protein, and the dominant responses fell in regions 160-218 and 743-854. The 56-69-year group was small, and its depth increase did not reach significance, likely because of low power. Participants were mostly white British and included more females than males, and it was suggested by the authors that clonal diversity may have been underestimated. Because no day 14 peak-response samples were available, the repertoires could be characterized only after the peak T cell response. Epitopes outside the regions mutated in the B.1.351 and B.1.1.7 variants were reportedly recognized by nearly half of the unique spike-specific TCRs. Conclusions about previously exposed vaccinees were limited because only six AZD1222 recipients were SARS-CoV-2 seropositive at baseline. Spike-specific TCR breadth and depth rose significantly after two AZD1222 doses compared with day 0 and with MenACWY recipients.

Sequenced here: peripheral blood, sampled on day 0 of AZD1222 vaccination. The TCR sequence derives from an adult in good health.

The nucleotides are TGTGCCAGCAGCGTAGAGACAGGGCGAGGAAACACCATATATTTT. This codes for CASSVETGRGNTIYF. The receptor chain draws on TRBV9 and TRBJ1-3, with 7 bases matching TRBD1. From cysteine to phenylalanine, the CDR3 is 15 amino acids long. The sequence is cut down to CDR3 DNA, 45 bases in frame from base 1. V has 0 bases trimmed and J has 4 bases trimmed; junction bases matching no gene number 4. For CDR1 and CDR2, the germline V gene lists SGDLS and YYNGEE.